This T cell receptor (beta chain) is drawn from a study of T cell repertoires in cytomegalovirus infection (dated by TCRdb to between 2018 and 2020). At the level of the whole study: The HLA type of each donor mattered for the analysis, because public TCR beta signatures pointed to carriage of CMV infection along with the matching HLA type.

The study at large found these results: The ex vivo response was dominated by HLA-C-restricted CMV-specific TCR beta clonotypes, which also provided the single most frequent clonotype in two of eight donors. In both this cohort and an independent roughly 400-donor cohort, the cumulative frequency of public TCR beta family members distinguished carriers of CMV infection plus the relevant HLA type.

Per the germline V gene (reference sequence), DFQATT is the CDR1 and SNEGSKA is the CDR2. Compared with germline, V lacks 5 bases and J lacks 2 bases; bases without a gene match: 16. The CDR3 runs 17 amino acids, cysteine and phenylalanine included. Kept here is only the CDR3 DNA, which spans 51 bases and is read in frame from base 1. In its sample, this clonotype was seen a few times. Its antigen has not been determined. Per-nucleotide qualities are absent, and no much larger clonotype sits a single base away. The instrument was an Illumina HiSeq 1500. TCRdb cleaned the public reads at Q25 with fastp, built clones with MiXCR and kept in-frame beta chains. Duplicate CDR3 protein sequences are folded into a single record with the most common DNA and genes. The sample table records about 180,000 distinct CDR3 sequences; approximately 17% of these occur just once. Of the sample, about 25% is held by the ten largest clones.

Sequenced: CD8+ T cells from PBMCs. In this chain, TRBV20-1 is recombined with TRBJ2-7, with 9 junctional bases fitting TRBD1. The sequence came from a human donor in good health (CMV status not recorded). Some clones in this sample may be carry-over from other donors' samples. At the DNA level, the sequence is TGCAGTGCTTCCGACTACTATGACAGGGGGGCCACCTACGAGCAGTACTTC. Translated, it gives CSASDYYDRGATYEQYF.